This TCR beta chain was sequenced for a study of a mutant IDH1 vaccine in newly diagnosed glioma. General observations from the study: Among patients, roughly 95% showed immune responses induced by the vaccine.

Trimming at V came to 2 bases and at J to 2 bases, leaving 5 bases not matched to a gene. The CDR3 has 16 residues. Germline V gene sequence: CDR1 SGHNT, CDR2 YYREEE (reference sequence). Described time point: week 11, during vaccination. Topical imiquimod was applied with each vaccine dose, which held 300 ug of mutant IDH1 20-mer peptide. Each astrocytoma in the donors was new, WHO grade 3 or 4, IDH1-mutant and ATRX-lost. A note on this clone: Antigen: not known.

The assay was immunoSEQ multiplex PCR, and TCRdb's table has in-frame clones only and misses some. Of about 25,000 clones in the sample, around 77% were seen once. The chain couples TRBV5-4 to TRBJ2-5; TRBD2 matches 11 bases. The TCR sequence derives from a woman younger than 30 with glioma. This material consisted of PBMCs, taken from a glioma patient whose treatment included an IDH1 peptide vaccine. The CDR3 loop reads CASSLIAGGPQETQYF. The CDR3 DNA reads TGTGCCAGCAGCTTAATAGCGGGAGGGCCTCAAGAGACCCAGTACTTC. The full variable domain, rest sourced from reference TRBV5-4 and TRBJ2-5, is ETGVTQSPTHLIKTRGQQVTLRCSSQSGHNTVSWYQQALGQGPQFIFQYYREEENGRGNFPPRFSGLQFPNYSSELNVNALELDDSALYLCASSLIAGGPQETQYFGPGTRLLVL.